This TCR beta chain derives from a study of regulatory T cells in long-lasting Graves disease. About the research overall: Newly diagnosed Graves' patients took antithyroid drugs under 3 months.

CDR3-region Arm-PCR and iRepertoire HTBI primers produced the TCR beta libraries. MiXCR, run by TCRdb on the multiplex PCR reads, gives a single entry per CDR3 protein. The table lists fewer than 550,000 distinct CDR3 sequences, roughly 15% of them singletons. This clonotype was detected only a few times. Its antigen is still unknown. The sample's time point: newly diagnosed GD, antithyroid drugs for less than 3 months. PBMC-extracted RNA yielded the TCR library. There are 14 residues in the CDR3. Germline CDR1 is KGHSH and CDR2 is LQKENI. Trimming took 1 base from V and 6 from J; bases not matched to a gene: 4. General study results and limits: Persistent disease was characterized by preferential usage of TRBV28, TRBJ1-2 and TRBJ2-5.

These same data were also listed under a study on T cells in Graves' hyperthyroidism and ophthalmopathy.

This specimen consisted of peripheral blood mononuclear cells (PBMCs), obtained at new diagnosis, from a patient treated with antithyroid drugs. This chain links TRBV18 with TRBJ2-3; 7 nucleotides agree with TRBD1. This TCR was recovered from a woman under 30 with Graves disease. The CDR3 here is CASSPLDREDTQYF. The CDR3 DNA reads TGTGCCAGCTCACCACTAGACAGGGAGGATACGCAGTATTTT.